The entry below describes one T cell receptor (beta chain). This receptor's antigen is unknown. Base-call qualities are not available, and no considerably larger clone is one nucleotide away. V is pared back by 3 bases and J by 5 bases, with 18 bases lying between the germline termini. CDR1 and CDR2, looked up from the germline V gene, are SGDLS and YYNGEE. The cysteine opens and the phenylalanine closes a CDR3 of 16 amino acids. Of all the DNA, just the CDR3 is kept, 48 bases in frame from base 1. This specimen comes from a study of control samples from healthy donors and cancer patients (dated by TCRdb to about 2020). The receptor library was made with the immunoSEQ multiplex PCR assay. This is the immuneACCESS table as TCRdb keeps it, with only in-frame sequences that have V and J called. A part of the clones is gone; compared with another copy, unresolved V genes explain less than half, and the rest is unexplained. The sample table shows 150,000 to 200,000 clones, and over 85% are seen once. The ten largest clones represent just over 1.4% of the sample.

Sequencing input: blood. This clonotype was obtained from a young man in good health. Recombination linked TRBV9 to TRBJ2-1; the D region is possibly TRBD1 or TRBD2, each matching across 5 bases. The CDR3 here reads CASSAPISGTDNEQFF. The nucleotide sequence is TGTGCCAGCAGCGCTCCCATTTCCGGGACGGACAATGAGCAGTTCTTC. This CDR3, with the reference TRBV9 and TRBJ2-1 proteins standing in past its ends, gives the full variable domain DSGVTQTPKHLITATGQRVTLRCSPRSGDLSVYWYQQSLDQGLQFLIQYYNGEERAKGNILERFSAQQFPDLHSELNLSSLELGDSALYFCASSAPISGTDNEQFFGPGTRLTVL.